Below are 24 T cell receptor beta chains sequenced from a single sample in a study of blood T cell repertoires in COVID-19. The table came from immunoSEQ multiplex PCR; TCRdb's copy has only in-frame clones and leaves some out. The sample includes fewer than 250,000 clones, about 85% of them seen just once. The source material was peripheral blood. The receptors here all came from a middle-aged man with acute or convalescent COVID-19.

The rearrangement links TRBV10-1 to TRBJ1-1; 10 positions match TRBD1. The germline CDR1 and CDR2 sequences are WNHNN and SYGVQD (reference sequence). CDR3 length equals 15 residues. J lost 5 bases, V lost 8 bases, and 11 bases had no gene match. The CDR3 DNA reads TGCGCCAGCTGTTTGACGACAGGGGGCTCAACTGAAGCTTTCTTT. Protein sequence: CASCLTTGGSTEAFF.

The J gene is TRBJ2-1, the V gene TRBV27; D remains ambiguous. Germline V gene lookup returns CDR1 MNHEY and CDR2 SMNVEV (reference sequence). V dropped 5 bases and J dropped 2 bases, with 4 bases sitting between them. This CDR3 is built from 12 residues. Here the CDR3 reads CASSPAYNEQFF. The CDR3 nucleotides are TGTGCCAGCAGTCCCGCCTACAATGAGCAGTTCTTC.

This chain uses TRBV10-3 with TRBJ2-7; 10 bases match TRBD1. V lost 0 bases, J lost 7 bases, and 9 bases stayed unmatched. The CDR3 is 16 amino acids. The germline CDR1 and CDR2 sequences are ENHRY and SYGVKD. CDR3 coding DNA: TGTGCCATCAGTGAGTCGAACCGGGACAGGGGTAAGGAGCAGTACTTC. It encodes CAISESNRDRGKEQYF.

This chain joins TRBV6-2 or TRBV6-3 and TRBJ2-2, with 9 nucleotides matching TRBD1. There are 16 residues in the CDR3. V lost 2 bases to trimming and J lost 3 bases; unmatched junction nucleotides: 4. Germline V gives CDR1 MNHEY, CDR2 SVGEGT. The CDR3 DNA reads TGTGCCAGCAGTTACCTGGGACAGGGAGACACCGGGGAGCTGTTTTTT. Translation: CASSYLGQGDTGELFF.

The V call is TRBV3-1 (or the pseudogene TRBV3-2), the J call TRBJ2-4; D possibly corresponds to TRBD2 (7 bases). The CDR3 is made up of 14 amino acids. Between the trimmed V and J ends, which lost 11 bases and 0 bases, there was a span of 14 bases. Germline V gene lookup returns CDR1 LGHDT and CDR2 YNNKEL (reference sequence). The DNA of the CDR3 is TGTGCCTTGGGGGGGCAGGTAGCCAAAAACATTCAGTACTTC. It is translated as CALGGQVAKNIQYF.

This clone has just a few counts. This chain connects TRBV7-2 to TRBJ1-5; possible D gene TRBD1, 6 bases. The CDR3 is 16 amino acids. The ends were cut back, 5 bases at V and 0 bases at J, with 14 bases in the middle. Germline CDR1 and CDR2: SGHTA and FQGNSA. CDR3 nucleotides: TGTGCCAGCAGCCGCCGGGACACACTTAGCAATCAGCCCCAGCATTTT. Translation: CASSRRDTLSNQPQHF. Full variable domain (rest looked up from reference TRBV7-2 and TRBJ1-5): GAGVSQSPSNKVTEKGKDVELRCDPISGHTALYWYRQSLGQGLEFLIYFQGNSAPDKSGLPSDRFSAERTGGSVSTLTIQRTQQEDSAVYLCASSRRDTLSNQPQHFGDGTRLSIL.

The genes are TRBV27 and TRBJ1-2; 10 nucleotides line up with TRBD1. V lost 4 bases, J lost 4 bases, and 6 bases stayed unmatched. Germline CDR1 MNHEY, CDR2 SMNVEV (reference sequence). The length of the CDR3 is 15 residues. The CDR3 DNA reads TGTGCCAGCAGTTGGACAGGGGGGCAGACCTATGGCTACACCTTC. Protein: CASSWTGGQTYGYTF.

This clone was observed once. This CDR3 is CASSFLADPPGELFF. CDR3 sequence (DNA): TGTGCCAGCAGTTTTCTAGCGGACCCCCCCGGGGAGCTGTTTTTT. V and J are TRBV6-5 and TRBJ2-2; TRBD2 aligns across 7 bases. The ends lost 4 bases at V and 6 bases at J; junction bases unmatched: 8. This CDR3 contains 15 residues. CDR1 is MNHEY, CDR2 SVGAGI, per germline.

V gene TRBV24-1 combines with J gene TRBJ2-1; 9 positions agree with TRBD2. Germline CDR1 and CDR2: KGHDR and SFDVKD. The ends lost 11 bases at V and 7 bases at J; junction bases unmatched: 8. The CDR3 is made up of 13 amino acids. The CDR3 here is CAIAGVTLNEQFF. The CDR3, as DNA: TGTGCCATAGCGGGAGTAACTCTTAATGAGCAGTTCTTC.

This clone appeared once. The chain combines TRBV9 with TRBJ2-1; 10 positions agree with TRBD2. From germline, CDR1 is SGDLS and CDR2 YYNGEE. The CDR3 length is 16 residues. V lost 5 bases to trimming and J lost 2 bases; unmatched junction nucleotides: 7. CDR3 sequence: CASSNLAGDTYNEQFF. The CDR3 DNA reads TGTGCCAGCAGTAACCTAGCGGGGGATACCTACAATGAGCAGTTCTTC. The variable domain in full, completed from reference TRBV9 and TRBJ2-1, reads DSGVTQTPKHLITATGQRVTLRCSPRSGDLSVYWYQQSLDQGLQFLIQYYNGEERAKGNILERFSAQQFPDLHSELNLSSLELGDSALYFCASSNLAGDTYNEQFFGPGTRLTVL.

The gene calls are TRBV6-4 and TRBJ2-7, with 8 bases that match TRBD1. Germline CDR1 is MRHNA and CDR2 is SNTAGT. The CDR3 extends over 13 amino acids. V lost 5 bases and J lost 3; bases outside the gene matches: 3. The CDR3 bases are TGTGCCAGCAGTCCGGGACAGGACTACGAGCAGTACTTC. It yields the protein CASSPGQDYEQYF.

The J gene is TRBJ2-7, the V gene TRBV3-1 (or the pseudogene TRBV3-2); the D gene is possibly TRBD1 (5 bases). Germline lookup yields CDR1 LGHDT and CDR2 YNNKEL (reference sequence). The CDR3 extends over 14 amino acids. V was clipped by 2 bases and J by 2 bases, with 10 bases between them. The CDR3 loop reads CASSQRGAAYEQYF. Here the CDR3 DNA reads TGTGCCAGCAGCCAACGTGGGGCAGCCTACGAGCAGTACTTC.

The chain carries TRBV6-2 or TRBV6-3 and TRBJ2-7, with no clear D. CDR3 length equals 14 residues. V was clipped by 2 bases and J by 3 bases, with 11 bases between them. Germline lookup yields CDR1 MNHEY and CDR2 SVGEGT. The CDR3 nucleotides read TGTGCCAGCAGTTACCCCAGGAAGAACTACGAGCAGTACTTC. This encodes CASSYPRKNYEQYF.

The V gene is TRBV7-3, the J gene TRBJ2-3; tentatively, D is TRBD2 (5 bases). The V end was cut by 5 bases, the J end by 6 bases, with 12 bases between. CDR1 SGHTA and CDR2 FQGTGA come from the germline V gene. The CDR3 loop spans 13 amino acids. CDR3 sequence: CASSPVGGDTQYF. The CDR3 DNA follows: TGTGCCAGCAGCCCCGTCGGAGGTGATACGCAGTATTTT.

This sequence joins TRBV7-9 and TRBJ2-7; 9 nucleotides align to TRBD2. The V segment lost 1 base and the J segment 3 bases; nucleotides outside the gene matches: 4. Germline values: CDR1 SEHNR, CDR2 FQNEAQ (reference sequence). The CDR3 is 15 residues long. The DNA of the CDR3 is TGTGCCAGCAGCTTAGGTTCAGCGGGGGGCTACGAGCAGTACTTC. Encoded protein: CASSLGSAGGYEQYF.

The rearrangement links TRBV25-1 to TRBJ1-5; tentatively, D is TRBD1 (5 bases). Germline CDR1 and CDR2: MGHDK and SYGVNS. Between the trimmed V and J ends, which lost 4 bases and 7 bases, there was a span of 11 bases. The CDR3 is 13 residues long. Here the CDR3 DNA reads TGTGCCAGCAGTGGGGGGAGGGGACAGCCCCAGCATTTT. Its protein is CASSGGRGQPQHF.

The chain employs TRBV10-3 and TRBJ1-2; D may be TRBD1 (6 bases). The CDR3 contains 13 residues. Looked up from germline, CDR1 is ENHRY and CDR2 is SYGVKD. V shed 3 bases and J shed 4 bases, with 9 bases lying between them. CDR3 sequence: CAISDTGSYGYTF. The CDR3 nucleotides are TGTGCCATCAGTGACACAGGGTCCTATGGCTACACCTTC.

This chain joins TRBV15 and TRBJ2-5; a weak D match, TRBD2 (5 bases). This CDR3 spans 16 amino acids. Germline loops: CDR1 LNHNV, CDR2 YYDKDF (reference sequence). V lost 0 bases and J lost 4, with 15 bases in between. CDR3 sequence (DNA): TGTGCCACCAGCAGAGATCAAGGAGCGGATTCAGAGACCCAGTACTTC. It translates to CATSRDQGADSETQYF.

CDR3 region: CASSITGAHSTDTQYF. The CDR3 region has the DNA TGTGCCAGTAGTATAACAGGGGCGCACAGCACAGATACGCAGTATTTT. The V and J genes are TRBV19 and TRBJ2-3, with 7 bases lining up with TRBD1. The CDR3 length is 16 residues. V shed 2 bases, J shed 0 bases, and the junction held 5 bases outside the gene matches. Germline loops: CDR1 LNHDA, CDR2 SQIVND (reference sequence).

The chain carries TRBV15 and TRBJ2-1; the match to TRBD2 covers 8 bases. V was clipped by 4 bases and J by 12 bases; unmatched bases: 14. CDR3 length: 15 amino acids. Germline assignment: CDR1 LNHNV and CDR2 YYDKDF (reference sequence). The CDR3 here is CATSTIAGSSSAQFF. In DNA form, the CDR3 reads TGTGCCACCAGCACAATAGCGGGATCGAGTTCTGCGCAGTTCTTC.

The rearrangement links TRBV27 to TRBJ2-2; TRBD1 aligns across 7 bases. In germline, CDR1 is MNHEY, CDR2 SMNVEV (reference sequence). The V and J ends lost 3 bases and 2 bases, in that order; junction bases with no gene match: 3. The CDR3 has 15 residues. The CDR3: CASSFHRGNTGELFF. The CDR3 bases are TGTGCCAGCAGTTTTCACAGGGGAAACACCGGGGAGCTGTTTTTT.

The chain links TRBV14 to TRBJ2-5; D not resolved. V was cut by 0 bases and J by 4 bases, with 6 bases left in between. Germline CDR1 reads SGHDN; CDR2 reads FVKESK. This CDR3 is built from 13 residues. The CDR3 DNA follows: TGTGCCAGCAGCCAAGATCTCAGAGAGACCCAGTACTTC. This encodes CASSQDLRETQYF.

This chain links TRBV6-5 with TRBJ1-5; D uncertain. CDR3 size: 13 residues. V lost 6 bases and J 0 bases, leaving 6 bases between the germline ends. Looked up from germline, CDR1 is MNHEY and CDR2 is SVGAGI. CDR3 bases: TGTGCCAGCAGCCGGTATAGCAATCAGCCCCAGCATTTT. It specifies CASSRYSNQPQHF.

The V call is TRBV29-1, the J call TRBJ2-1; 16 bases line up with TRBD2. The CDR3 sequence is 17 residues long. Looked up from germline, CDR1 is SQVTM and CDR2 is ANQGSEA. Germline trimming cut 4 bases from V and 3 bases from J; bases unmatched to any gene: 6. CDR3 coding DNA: TGCAGCGTTGTGGGACTAGCGGGAGGGCGGAACTACAATGAGCAGTTCTTC. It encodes CSVVGLAGGRNYNEQFF.